Each of the 16 T cell receptor beta chains below was sequenced from the same sample in a study of cytomegalovirus exposure and HLA in healthy donors. Primers for the PCR totalled 60 Vbeta and 13 Jbeta. Sequenced by immunoSEQ multiplex PCR; TCRdb stores in-frame clones only, minus some. Seen here are under 150,000 clones, over 60% observed once, and the top ten hold 2.5% to 3%. Material: PBMCs. The receptor set was obtained from a human donor in good health.

In this sample, this clone turned up a few times. The CDR3 DNA reads TGTGCCAGCAGTAGCGGGGGAACCTACAATGAGCAGTTCTTC. As protein: CASSSGGTYNEQFF. V and J are TRBV6-5 and TRBJ2-1; 8 positions agree with TRBD2. J lost 2 bases, V lost 5 bases, and 2 bases had no gene match. Germline CDR1 and CDR2: MNHEY and SVGAGI. CDR3 size: 14 residues.

The chain joins TRBV10-2 to TRBJ1-2; 10 bases match TRBD1. The CDR3 is 12 amino acids. The J segment lost 8 bases and the V segment lost 8 bases, leaving 5 bases of the junction unmatched. Germline V CDR1 and CDR2: WSHSY, SAAADI. The CDR3 region has the DNA TGCGCCAGCTTCGGACAGGGGGGGGGCTACACCTTC. This gives the protein CASFGQGGGYTF.

The gene calls are TRBV25-1 and TRBJ1-6, with D tentatively TRBD1 (6 bases). This CDR3 spans 14 amino acids. From germline, CDR1 is MGHDK and CDR2 SYGVNS. The V end lost 10 bases, the J end lost 8 bases, and 18 bases lay between the germline ends. The CDR3 coding sequence is TGTGCCACCGAGGGGGTTGGTCGCTATTCACCCCTCCACTTT. It encodes CATEGVGRYSPLHF.

The V gene is TRBV11-1, the J gene TRBJ2-5; no definite D call. The CDR3 is 12 amino acids. V lost 3 bases and J lost 5, with 7 bases in between. Germline-derived CDR1 and CDR2 are SGHAT and FQDESV (reference sequence). CDR3 sequence: CASSLVGETQYF. For the CDR3, the DNA is TGTGCCAGCAGCTTGGTCGGGGAGACCCAGTACTTC.

This chain connects TRBV4-2 to TRBJ2-3, with 7 bases matching TRBD2. The germline V gene encodes CDR1 LGHNA and CDR2 YNFKEQ. J lost 1 base, V lost 4 bases, and 5 bases had no gene match. CDR3 length: 15 residues. CDR3 bases: TGTGCCAGCAGCCTGCGGGAGTATGGCACAGATACGCAGTATTTT. Its translation is CASSLREYGTDTQYF.

This rearrangement joins TRBV7-9 to TRBJ2-3, with 12 nucleotides matching TRBD2. The length of the CDR3 is 17 residues. Looked up from germline, CDR1 is SEHNR and CDR2 is FQNEAQ (reference sequence). V lost 6 bases, J lost 2 bases, and 9 bases stayed unmatched. CDR3 in amino acids: CASRPRTSGISTDTQYF. The CDR3 nucleotides are TGTGCCAGCAGACCTAGGACTAGCGGGATATCCACAGATACGCAGTATTTT.

The sample holds a few counts of this clone. The chain has TRBV11-1 and TRBJ2-5, with 8 bases lining up with TRBD2. Germline CDR1 SGHAT, CDR2 FQDESV (reference sequence). Trimming took 5 bases from V and 11 from J; bases not matched to a gene: 19. This CDR3 is built from 16 residues. This chain's CDR3 is CASSQPLGAGLVEQYF. The CDR3 nucleotides are TGTGCCAGCAGCCAGCCCTTGGGAGCGGGACTAGTTGAGCAGTACTTC.

This clone was detected a few times. The chain joins TRBV5-1 to TRBJ2-2; D remains unclear. The V end was cut by 4 bases, the J end by 5 bases, with 18 bases between. This CDR3 region has 16 residues. The germline CDR1 and CDR2 sequences are SGHRS and YFSETQ. CDR3 DNA: TGCGCCAGCAGCACACAATCTGGTTTCGGGACCGGGGAGCTGTTTTTT. Protein product: CASSTQSGFGTGELFF. Full variable domain (missing parts from reference TRBV5-1 and TRBJ2-2): KAGVTQTPRYLIKTRGQQVTLSCSPISGHRSVSWYQQTPGQGLQFLFEYFSETQRNKGNFPGRFSGRQFSNSRSEMNVSTLELGDSALYLCASSTQSGFGTGELFFGEGSRLTVL.

The chain joins TRBV6-5 to TRBJ1-2, with D possibly matching TRBD1 (6 bases). Trimming took off 2 bases at V and 0 bases at J, with 10 bases between the two ends. The CDR3 consists of 15 residues. Germline CDR1 MNHEY, CDR2 SVGAGI. The CDR3 here is CASSYLGQTNYGYTF. The DNA for the CDR3 is TGTGCCAGCAGTTACCTTGGACAGACTAACTATGGCTACACCTTC.

The chain joins TRBV4-3 to TRBJ2-1; D might be TRBD1 (5 bases). V was cut by 0 bases and J by 8 bases, with 17 bases left in between. This CDR3 has 16 residues. The V gene's germline CDR1 is LGHNA and CDR2 YSLEER. This CDR3 reads CASSQDRSSARDEQFF. The CDR3 nucleotides read TGCGCCAGCAGCCAAGATAGGTCGAGCGCCAGGGATGAGCAGTTCTTC.

The chain joins TRBV7-2 to TRBJ2-5; 9 bases are shared with TRBD1. Per the germline V gene, CDR1 is SGHTA and CDR2 is FQGNSA. This CDR3 spans 13 amino acids. V shed 5 bases, J shed 6 bases, and the junction held 4 bases outside the gene matches. CDR3 DNA: TGTGCCAGCAGCAACAGGGGGCAGCAGACCCAGTACTTC. Translation gives CASSNRGQQTQYF. The whole variable domain, filled in from reference TRBV7-2 and TRBJ2-5, reads GAGVSQSPSNKVTEKGKDVELRCDPISGHTALYWYRQSLGQGLEFLIYFQGNSAPDKSGLPSDRFSAERTGGSVSTLTIQRTQQEDSAVYLCASSNRGQQTQYFGPGTRLLVL.

The CDR3 DNA reads as TGTGCCTGGAGTGTACGAACCCCCCCCACTGATAACTATGGCTACACCTTC. Protein sequence: CAWSVRTPPTDNYGYTF. The chain employs TRBV30 and TRBJ1-2, with D unclear. The length of the CDR3 is 17 residues. With 0 bases removed from V and 1 base from J, the gap between germline ends came to 18 bases. Germline-derived CDR1 and CDR2 are GTSNPN and SVGIG (reference sequence).

The gene calls are TRBV10-3 and TRBJ1-6; no clear D gene. Germline V CDR1 and CDR2: ENHRY, SYGVKD. V dropped 6 bases and J dropped 8 bases, with 8 bases sitting between them. The CDR3 covers 12 residues. CDR3 amino acids: CAIRGADSPLHF. The CDR3 nucleotides read TGTGCCATCAGGGGTGCGGATTCACCCCTCCACTTT.

This chain connects TRBV10-3 to TRBJ1-2; TRBD1 might be the D (5 bases). This CDR3 comprises 15 residues. The germline V and J ends were trimmed by 0 bases and 8 bases, with 16 bases remaining between them. Germline CDR1 and CDR2: ENHRY and SYGVKD. CDR3 amino acids: CAISESTRGVGGYTF. For the CDR3, the DNA is TGTGCCATCAGTGAGTCGACTCGGGGGGTAGGCGGCTACACCTTC.

CDR3 nucleotide sequence: TGTGCCTGGATCGCAGGCTACGAGCAGTACTTC. Its protein product is CAWIAGYEQYF. This chain links TRBV30 with TRBJ2-7; D is ambiguous. Trimming cost V 4 bases and J 3 bases, with 7 bases left between them. CDR3 length equals 11 residues. Germline CDR1 reads GTSNPN; CDR2 reads SVGIG (reference sequence).

V and J are TRBV27 and TRBJ2-7, with 10 bases aligning to TRBD1. The germline CDR1 and CDR2 sequences are MNHEY and SMNVEV (reference sequence). Germline trimming cut 5 bases from V and 3 bases from J; bases unmatched to any gene: 4. This CDR3 is 14 amino acids long. The CDR3 loop reads CASSAGTGVYEQYF. CDR3 in DNA: TGTGCCAGCAGTGCCGGGACAGGGGTCTACGAGCAGTACTTC.